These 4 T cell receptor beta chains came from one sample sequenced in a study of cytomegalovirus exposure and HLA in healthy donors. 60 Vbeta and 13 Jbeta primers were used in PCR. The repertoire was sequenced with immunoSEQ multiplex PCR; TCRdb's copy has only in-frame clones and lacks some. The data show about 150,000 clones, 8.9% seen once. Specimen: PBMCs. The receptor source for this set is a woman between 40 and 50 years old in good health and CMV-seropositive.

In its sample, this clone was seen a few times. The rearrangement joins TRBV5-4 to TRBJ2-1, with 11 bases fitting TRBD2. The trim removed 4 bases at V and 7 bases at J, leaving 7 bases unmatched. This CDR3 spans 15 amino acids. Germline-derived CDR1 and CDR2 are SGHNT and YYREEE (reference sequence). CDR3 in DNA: TGTGCCAGCAGCCCGGGGACTAGCGGCAGGAATGAGCAGTTCTTC. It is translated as CASSPGTSGRNEQFF.

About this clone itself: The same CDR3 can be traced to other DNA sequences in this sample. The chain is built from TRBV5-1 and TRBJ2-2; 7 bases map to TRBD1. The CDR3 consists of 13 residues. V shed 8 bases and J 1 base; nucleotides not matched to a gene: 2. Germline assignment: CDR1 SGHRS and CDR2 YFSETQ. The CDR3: CASRTGNTGELFF. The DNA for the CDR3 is TGCGCCAGTAGGACAGGGAACACCGGGGAGCTGTTTTTT.

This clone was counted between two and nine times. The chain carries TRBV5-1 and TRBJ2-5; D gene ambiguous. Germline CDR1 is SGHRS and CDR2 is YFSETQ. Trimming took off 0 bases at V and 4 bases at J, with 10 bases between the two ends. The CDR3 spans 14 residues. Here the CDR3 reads CASSLGSPRETQYF. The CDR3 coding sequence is TGCGCCAGCAGCTTGGGGAGCCCGAGAGAGACCCAGTACTTC.

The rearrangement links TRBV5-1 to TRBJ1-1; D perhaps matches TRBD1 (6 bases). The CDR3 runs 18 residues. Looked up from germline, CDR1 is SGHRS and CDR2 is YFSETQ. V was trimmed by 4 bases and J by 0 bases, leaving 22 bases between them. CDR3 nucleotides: TGCGCCAGCAGCCGCCAAAACACGGACAGCACAATGAACACTGAAGCTTTCTTT. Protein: CASSRQNTDSTMNTEAFF. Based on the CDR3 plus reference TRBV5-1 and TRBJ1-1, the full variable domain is KAGVTQTPRYLIKTRGQQVTLSCSPISGHRSVSWYQQTPGQGLQFLFEYFSETQRNKGNFPGRFSGRQFSNSRSEMNVSTLELGDSALYLCASSRQNTDSTMNTEAFFGQGTRLTVV.